These 26 T cell receptor beta chains share one sample of origin, sequenced in a study of T cell responses to AZD1222 COVID-19 vaccine. Using immunoSEQ multiplex PCR, the repertoire was profiled, and TCRdb retains in-frame clones only, with some absent. The table includes 180,000 or so clones, about 90% detected once. Sample: peripheral blood, taken 28 days after the second dose of the MenACWY control vaccine. These receptors originate from an adult who received the MenACWY meningococcal vaccine as a control.

The chain joins TRBV7-2 to TRBJ1-2; D is ambiguous. Germline CDR1 reads SGHTA; CDR2 reads FQGNSA. This CDR3 comprises 16 residues. The V end lost 2 bases, the J end lost 3 bases, and 16 bases lay between the germline ends. This chain's CDR3 is CASSLFNIATDYGYTF. DNA of the CDR3: TGTGCCAGCAGCTTATTTAATATAGCCACCGACTATGGCTACACCTTC. Supplemented by reference TRBV7-2 and TRBJ1-2, the full variable domain reads GAGVSQSPSNKVTEKGKDVELRCDPISGHTALYWYRQSLGQGLEFLIYFQGNSAPDKSGLPSDRFSAERTGGSVSTLTIQRTQQEDSAVYLCASSLFNIATDYGYTFGSGTRLTVV.

The gene calls are TRBV7-8 and TRBJ2-5, with 7 bases matching TRBD2. The CDR3 consists of 17 residues. The V segment lost 5 bases and the J segment 0 bases; nucleotides outside the gene matches: 12. Germline-derived CDR1 and CDR2 are SGHVS and FQNEAQ. The CDR3 bases are TGTGCCAGCAGCACTAGCGAGGAACGGGAGGACCAAGAGACCCAGTACTTC. Translated: CASSTSEEREDQETQYF.

V and J are TRBV27 and TRBJ1-2, with TRBD1 matching 8 bases. Germline loops: CDR1 MNHEY, CDR2 SMNVEV (reference sequence). The trim removed 6 bases at V and 4 bases at J, leaving 13 bases unmatched. The CDR3 covers 16 residues. The CDR3 loop reads CASRIRSGGVGYGYTF. CDR3 nucleotide sequence: TGTGCCAGCAGAATTAGGTCAGGGGGCGTTGGCTATGGCTACACCTTC.

DNA for the CDR3: TGTGCCAGTGCGGGGACAATTAACTATGGCTACACCTTC. Translated: CASAGTINYGYTF. The rearrangement uses TRBV19 and TRBJ1-2, with a possible D match to TRBD1 (6 bases). V dropped 8 bases and J dropped 1 base, with 11 bases sitting between them. Germline V gene sequence: CDR1 LNHDA, CDR2 SQIVND (reference sequence). The CDR3 totals 13 residues. The full variable domain, in which reference TRBV19 and TRBJ1-2 provide the parts outside the CDR3, is DGGITQSPKYLFRKEGQNVTLSCEQNLNHDAMYWYRQDPGQGLRLIYYSQIVNDFQKGDIAEGYSVSREKKESFPLTVTSAQKNPTAFYLCASAGTINYGYTFGSGTRLTVV.

The rearrangement joins TRBV7-2 to TRBJ1-1; unclear D gene. CDR1 and CDR2 (germline): SGHTA, FQGNSA. This CDR3 is 16 amino acids long. V gave up 0 bases and J gave up 0 bases, with 11 bases separating them. CDR3 DNA sequence: TGTGCCAGCAGCTTAGCGTTATCGCTGCTGAACACTGAAGCTTTCTTT. This translates into CASSLALSLLNTEAFF.

This clone has only one observation. This CDR3 is CASTPDRRRTYGYTF. CDR3 DNA: TGTGCCAGCACCCCGGACCGCCGGAGGACTTATGGCTACACCTTC. The J gene is TRBJ1-2, the V gene TRBV2; D call uncertain. With 7 bases removed from V and 5 bases from J, the gap between germline ends came to 20 bases. The CDR3 is 15 residues long. The germline gives CDR1 SNHLY, CDR2 FYNNEI.

In its sample, this clone was seen once. Here the CDR3 reads CASSLESQRLRAGYGYTF. DNA of the CDR3: TGTGCCAGCAGCTTAGAGTCCCAACGACTCAGGGCGGGGTATGGCTACACCTTC. The chain links TRBV11-2 to TRBJ1-2; D may be TRBD1 (5 bases). The CDR3 totals 18 residues. V lost 0 bases and J 5 bases, leaving 22 bases between the germline ends. Germline V CDR1 and CDR2: SGHAT, FQNNGV.

This clone has just a few counts. The chain is built from TRBV28 and TRBJ1-2; TRBD1 is a possible D gene (5 bases). V gave up 8 bases and J gave up 3 bases, with 10 bases separating them. This CDR3 has 12 residues. CDR1 and CDR2 (germline): MDHEN, SYDVKM. DNA of the CDR3: TGTGCCAGCGGGGGGGACTACTATGGCTACACCTTC. Translating it yields CASGGDYYGYTF.

The chain links TRBV11-3 to TRBJ2-1; TRBD1 aligns across 7 bases. The germline gives CDR1 SGHNT, CDR2 YENEEA. V was pared by 5 bases and J by 3 bases, with 7 bases of the junction left unmatched. The CDR3 totals 15 residues. In DNA form, the CDR3 reads TGTGCCAGCAGCCCAGTGGCAGGGGGCTACAATGAGCAGTTCTTC. This translates into CASSPVAGGYNEQFF.

The chain combines TRBV6-5 with TRBJ1-2; no clear D gene. The CDR3 is 12 amino acids. Trimming pared 6 bases from V and 5 bases from J, leaving 10 bases between. CDR1 is MNHEY and CDR2 is SVGAGI in the germline V gene. CDR3 DNA: TGTGCCAGCAGCCCGGCTACGTATGGCTACACCTTC. Its protein product is CASSPATYGYTF.

The chain carries TRBV11-3 and TRBJ2-2; D gene unclear. Trimming took off 3 bases at V and 5 bases at J, with 7 bases between the two ends. CDR1 is SGHNT and CDR2 is YENEEA in the germline V gene. This CDR3 region has 13 residues. The CDR3: CASSLRTTGELFF. The CDR3, as DNA: TGTGCCAGCAGCTTGCGTACAACCGGGGAGCTGTTTTTT. Full variable domain (outside the CDR3, taken from reference TRBV11-3 and TRBJ2-2): EAGVVQSPRYKIIEKKQPVAFWCNPISGHNTLYWYLQNLGQGPELLIRYENEEAVDDSQLPKDRFSAERLKGVDSTLKIQPAELGDSAVYLCASSLRTTGELFFGEGSRLTVL.

In this sample, this clone turned up once. This chain links TRBV30 with TRBJ2-1; D is uncertain. CDR1 is GTSNPN and CDR2 is SVGIG in the germline V gene (reference sequence). V lost 3 bases and J lost 8, with 20 bases in between. The CDR3 covers 15 residues. CDR3 nucleotide sequence: TGTGCCTGGAGCGATCCCCCGGGTGTTATACATGAGCAGTTCTTC. Amino acid sequence: CAWSDPPGVIHEQFF. Full variable domain (outside the CDR3, taken from reference TRBV30 and TRBJ2-1): SQTIHQWPATLVQPVGSPLSLECTVEGTSNPNLYWYRQAAGRGLQLLFYSVGIGQISSEVPQNLSASRPQDRQFILSSKKLLLSDSGFYLCAWSDPPGVIHEQFFGPGTRLTVL.

The chain couples TRBV27 to TRBJ2-2; tentatively, D is TRBD2 (6 bases). The CDR3 sequence is 17 residues long. Germline CDR1 is MNHEY and CDR2 is SMNVEV (reference sequence). Trimming pared 7 bases from V and 5 bases from J, leaving 23 bases between. The CDR3 protein is CASTPSGWEVVTGELFF. In nucleotides, the CDR3 is TGTGCCAGCACCCCCTCGGGGTGGGAGGTCGTTACCGGGGAGCTGTTTTTT.

This chain connects TRBV27 to TRBJ1-4, with D tentatively TRBD1 (5 bases). Per the germline V gene, CDR1 is MNHEY and CDR2 is SMNVEV (reference sequence). This CDR3 has 16 amino acids. Trimming stripped 5 bases from V and 4 bases from J, with 17 bases between. CDR3 loop: CASSPYSGQDNEKLFF. CDR3 nucleotides: TGTGCCAGCAGTCCTTATTCCGGACAAGATAATGAAAAACTGTTTTTT.

The gene calls are TRBV28 and TRBJ1-6; no firm D call. There are 8 residues in the CDR3. V dropped 8 bases and J dropped 15 bases, with 5 bases sitting between them. Germline V gives CDR1 MDHEN, CDR2 SYDVKM. CDR3: CASGNLHF. The CDR3 nucleotides are TGTGCCAGCGGCAACCTCCACTTT.

The chain carries TRBV30 and TRBJ2-1; D gene unclear. The CDR3 covers 11 residues. From germline, CDR1 is GTSNPN and CDR2 SVGIG (reference sequence). Trimming took 1 base from V and 12 from J, leaving 10 bases between them. As DNA, the CDR3 is TGTGCCTGGAGTGGCGGCAAGGTGCAGTTCTTC. Its translation is CAWSGGKVQFF.

The V call is TRBV2, the J call TRBJ2-5; D might be TRBD1 or TRBD2, each matching 5 bases. The CDR3 spans 15 residues. Trimming removed 4 bases from V and 2 bases from J, with 14 bases in between. The V gene's germline CDR1 is SNHLY and CDR2 FYNNEI. The CDR3 here is CASSGRGSRQETQYF. The CDR3 DNA follows: TGTGCCAGCAGTGGACGGGGCAGTAGACAAGAGACCCAGTACTTC. Using reference TRBV2 and TRBJ2-5 for the parts outside the CDR3, the full variable domain is EPEVTQTPSHQVTQMGQEVILRCVPISNHLYFYWYRQILGQKVEFLVSFYNNEISEKSEIFDDQFSVERPDGSNFTLKIRSTKLEDSAMYFCASSGRGSRQETQYFGPGTRLLVL.

The CDR3 here is CASSYSAVSGNTIYF. The CDR3, as DNA: TGTGCCAGCAGTTACTCGGCTGTTTCTGGAAACACCATATATTTT. The chain recombines TRBV6-2 or TRBV6-3 with TRBJ1-3; D gene unclear. This CDR3 has 15 residues. Germline V CDR1 and CDR2: MNHEY, SVGEGT. The V and J ends lost 0 bases and 1 base respectively, with 7 bases between them.

The CDR3 reads CASSDRHRVGVNTEAFF. CDR3 coding DNA: TGTGCCAGCAGTGACCGACACAGGGTGGGGGTGAACACTGAAGCTTTCTTT. The chain has TRBV6-1 and TRBJ1-1, with a possible D match to TRBD1 (6 bases). The germline gives CDR1 MNHNS, CDR2 SASEGT. This CDR3 is 17 amino acids long. V shed 3 bases and J shed 0 bases, with 17 bases lying between them.

The V gene is TRBV5-1, the J gene TRBJ2-2; D is undetermined. Germline V gives CDR1 SGHRS, CDR2 YFSETQ. The CDR3 contains 16 residues. V lost 1 base, J lost 0 bases, and 10 bases lay in between. Here the CDR3 reads CASSLLQIANTGELFF. As DNA, the CDR3 is TGCGCCAGCAGCTTGTTGCAAATCGCGAACACCGGGGAGCTGTTTTTT.

CDR3 amino acids: CASSLGQGPATNEKLFF. CDR3 nucleotides: TGTGCCAGCAGTTTGGGACAGGGACCCGCAACTAATGAAAAACTGTTTTTT. This chain links TRBV28 with TRBJ1-4, with TRBD1 identical over 9 bases. The CDR3 length is 17 residues. Germline-derived CDR1 and CDR2 are MDHEN and SYDVKM. V gave up 3 bases and J gave up 0 bases; unmatched junction bases: 5.

V gene TRBV7-9 combines with J gene TRBJ1-5; 8 positions agree with TRBD1. V lost 3 bases to trimming and J lost 5 bases; unmatched junction nucleotides: 3. The CDR3 is 14 amino acids. Germline CDR1 and CDR2: SEHNR and FQNEAQ (reference sequence). The CDR3 sequence is CASSLDRVDQPQHF. For the CDR3, the DNA is TGTGCCAGCAGCTTGGACAGGGTGGATCAGCCCCAGCATTTT.

This chain uses TRBV9 with TRBJ2-1; D is unresolved. V was clipped by 4 bases and J by 6 bases, with 20 bases between them. The germline V gene has CDR1 SGDLS and CDR2 YYNGEE. This CDR3 has 16 amino acids. CDR3 sequence: CASSIPLTGDVNEQFF. CDR3 DNA sequence: TGTGCCAGCAGCATCCCCCTCACCGGCGACGTCAATGAGCAGTTCTTC.

The chain carries TRBV28 and TRBJ1-4; 8 nucleotides agree with TRBD1. Germline trimming cut 6 bases from V and 8 bases from J; bases unmatched to any gene: 14. This CDR3 comprises 16 residues. In germline, CDR1 is MDHEN, CDR2 SYDVKM. This CDR3 is CASSQGARAGFEKLFF. For the CDR3, the DNA is TGTGCCAGCAGCCAGGGGGCTCGGGCGGGTTTCGAAAAACTGTTTTTT. Looking up the rest from reference TRBV28 and TRBJ1-4 gives the full variable domain: DVKVTQSSRYLVKRTGEKVFLECVQDMDHENMFWYRQDPGLGLRLIYFSYDVKMKEKGDIPEGYSVSREKKERFSLILESASTNQTSMYLCASSQGARAGFEKLFFGSGTQLSVL.

The gene calls are TRBV6-5 and TRBJ1-2; D is unresolved. The CDR3 covers 14 residues. Germline loops: CDR1 MNHEY, CDR2 SVGAGI. V was trimmed by 2 bases and J by 5 bases, leaving 12 bases between them. CDR3 DNA: TGTGCCAGCAGTTACGCCCCCGGGCAGTATGGCTACACCTTC. The encoded protein is CASSYAPGQYGYTF.

The chain uses TRBV7-9 and TRBJ2-1; TRBD2 matches 14 bases. V trimming: 3 bases; J trimming: 2 bases; junction bases outside the gene matches: 3. The germline CDR1 and CDR2 sequences are SEHNR and FQNEAQ (reference sequence). The CDR3 runs to 17 residues. The CDR3 DNA reads TGTGCCAGCAGCTTCGGACTAGCGGGAGGCCCCTACAATGAGCAGTTCTTC. It specifies CASSFGLAGGPYNEQFF.